A single sample gave rise to the 21 T cell receptor beta chains below, sequenced in a study of cytomegalovirus exposure and HLA in healthy donors. Primers: 60 Vbeta forward and 13 Jbeta reverse. Measured with immunoSEQ multiplex PCR; TCRdb has only the in-frame clones, and not every one. The sample consists of 75,000 to 85,000 clones, 80% of them appearing once. The sequencing sample was made of PBMCs. The receptor set was obtained from a male donor in good health and CMV-seronegative.

The chain couples TRBV10-2 to TRBJ1-2, with a weak D call TRBD1 (6 bases). CDR3 length: 14 residues. CDR1 is WSHSY, CDR2 SAAADI, per germline. Trimming shortened V by 6 bases and J by 4 bases, and 15 bases separated the two germline ends. The CDR3: CASRGAAFIYGYTF. In nucleotides, the CDR3 is TGCGCCAGCAGGGGGGCAGCCTTCATCTATGGCTACACCTTC.

V usage is TRBV18 and J usage is TRBJ2-3; TRBD2 might be the D (5 bases). Trimming pared 4 bases from V and 1 base from J, leaving 9 bases between. Germline V gene lookup returns CDR1 KGHSH and CDR2 LQKENI. The CDR3 consists of 14 residues. The CDR3 sequence is CASSLRRGTDTQYF. CDR3 DNA sequence: TGTGCCAGCTCACTGCGGCGGGGCACAGATACGCAGTATTTT.

The chain recombines TRBV2 with TRBJ2-5; the D gene is possibly TRBD2 (5 bases). The V and J ends lost 3 bases and 5 bases respectively, with 16 bases between them. This CDR3 contains 15 residues. The germline gives CDR1 SNHLY, CDR2 FYNNEI. CDR3 protein: CASSEVRDSEETQYF. For the CDR3, the DNA is TGTGCCAGCAGTGAGGTTCGGGATAGTGAGGAGACCCAGTACTTC. The full variable domain, its missing parts supplied by reference TRBV2 and TRBJ2-5, is EPEVTQTPSHQVTQMGQEVILRCVPISNHLYFYWYRQILGQKVEFLVSFYNNEISEKSEIFDDQFSVERPDGSNFTLKIRSTKLEDSAMYFCASSEVRDSEETQYFGPGTRLLVL.

The chain is built from TRBV7-8 and TRBJ1-5; D gene unclear. Germline V lookup: CDR1 SGHVS, CDR2 FQNEAQ. The ends were cut back, 2 bases at V and 1 base at J, with 3 bases in the middle. The CDR3 is made up of 13 amino acids. The CDR3 sequence: CASSLLSNQPQHF. Here the CDR3 DNA reads TGTGCCAGCAGCTTATTAAGCAATCAGCCCCAGCATTTT.

This chain connects TRBV6-5 to TRBJ1-1; D may be TRBD1 (5 bases). This CDR3 has 13 residues. The germline V gene has CDR1 MNHEY and CDR2 SVGAGI. V was clipped by 6 bases and J by 8 bases, with 16 bases between them. The CDR3 DNA sequence: TGTGCCAGCAGACCCGAAGGGGTTGGCGAAGCTTTCTTT. This encodes CASRPEGVGEAFF.

The chain combines TRBV5-1 with TRBJ2-7; no definite D call. This CDR3 has 13 amino acids. The V gene's germline CDR1 is SGHRS and CDR2 YFSETQ. The V gene lost 0 bases and the J gene lost 3 bases, with 7 bases spanning the gap. CDR3 nucleotides: TGCGCCAGCAGCTTGGTCAAAAACTACGAGCAGTACTTC. Amino acids: CASSLVKNYEQYF.

This chain connects TRBV27 to TRBJ1-4; 9 positions agree with TRBD1. This CDR3 region has 15 residues. V shed 6 bases, J shed 3 bases, and the junction held 5 bases outside the gene matches. Germline V gene lookup returns CDR1 MNHEY and CDR2 SMNVEV (reference sequence). Here the CDR3 DNA reads TGTGCCAGCAGGCCACAGGGGGCAGCTAATGAAAAACTGTTTTTT. Translated, it gives CASRPQGAANEKLFF.

The V gene is TRBV18, the J gene TRBJ1-1; 8 bases fit TRBD1. Germline V gene lookup returns CDR1 KGHSH and CDR2 LQKENI. V trimming: 1 base; J trimming: 2 bases; junction bases outside the gene matches: 3. This CDR3 has 15 residues. Here the CDR3 reads CASSPRTGGNTEAFF. As DNA, the CDR3 is TGTGCCAGCTCACCACGAACAGGGGGTAACACTGAAGCTTTCTTT.

This chain joins TRBV28 and TRBJ2-7; a weak D match, TRBD2 (6 bases). Trimming cost V 2 bases and J 0 bases, with 11 bases left between them. Germline V gene sequence: CDR1 MDHEN, CDR2 SYDVKM. The CDR3 extends over 15 amino acids. CDR3 DNA: TGTGCCAGCAGTTTAGGCGGAGGGTACTCCTACGAGCAGTACTTC. The encoded protein is CASSLGGGYSYEQYF. The full variable domain, its missing parts supplied by reference TRBV28 and TRBJ2-7, is DVKVTQSSRYLVKRTGEKVFLECVQDMDHENMFWYRQDPGLGLRLIYFSYDVKMKEKGDIPEGYSVSREKKERFSLILESASTNQTSMYLCASSLGGGYSYEQYFGPGTRLTVT.

The J gene is TRBJ1-1, the V gene TRBV29-1; 11 nucleotides match TRBD1. V lost 4 bases, J lost 5 bases, and 6 bases stayed unmatched. CDR1 SQVTM and CDR2 ANQGSEA come from the germline V gene. There are 14 residues in the CDR3. The CDR3 reads CSVGWTGGQTEAFF. The CDR3 DNA sequence: TGCAGCGTTGGTTGGACAGGGGGCCAAACTGAAGCTTTCTTT. Drawing the rest from reference TRBV29-1 and TRBJ1-1, the complete variable domain is SAVISQKPSRDICQRGTSLTIQCQVDSQVTMMFWYRQQPGQSLTLIATANQGSEATYESGFVIDKFPISRPNLTFSTLTVSNMSPEDSSIYLCSVGWTGGQTEAFFGQGTRLTVV.

The rearrangement links TRBV5-1 to TRBJ2-1; 11 positions match TRBD2. Germline CDR1 is SGHRS and CDR2 is YFSETQ. Trimming cost V 4 bases and J 0 bases; bases outside gene matches: 3. The CDR3 has 16 residues. CDR3 protein: CASSITSGSSYNEQFF. CDR3 DNA sequence: TGCGCCAGCAGCATTACTAGCGGGAGCTCCTACAATGAGCAGTTCTTC.

This chain's CDR3 is CASSYGVLVGTDTQYF. The CDR3 nucleotides are TGTGCCAGCAGTTACGGGGTACTAGTAGGGACAGATACGCAGTATTTT. J is TRBJ2-3 and V is TRBV6-6; maybe TRBD2 (5 bases). V lost 2 bases, J lost 3 bases, and 15 bases lay in between. The CDR3 length is 16 residues. Germline V gene data show CDR1 as MNHNY and CDR2 as SVGAGI (reference sequence).

The chain links TRBV28 to TRBJ2-7, with D possibly being TRBD1 (6 bases). This CDR3 contains 13 residues. With 5 bases removed from V and 5 bases from J, the gap between germline ends came to 13 bases. CDR1 is MDHEN and CDR2 is SYDVKM in the germline V gene. CDR3 in amino acids: CASSRTGLNEQYF. Here the CDR3 DNA reads TGTGCCAGCAGTCGAACAGGGCTGAACGAGCAGTACTTC.

This clone has just a few counts. The chain carries TRBV28 and TRBJ1-5; tentative D call: TRBD1 (5 bases). The CDR3 has 14 amino acids. Germline V lookup: CDR1 MDHEN, CDR2 SYDVKM. Trimming left V 6 bases short and J 4 bases short, with 13 bases between. CDR3 in amino acids: CASSHGTFNQPQHF. The CDR3 DNA reads TGTGCCAGCAGCCATGGGACTTTTAATCAGCCCCAGCATTTT.

A note on this clone: Mismatch with germline at one junction end may stem from a read error. The genes are TRBV29-1 and TRBJ1-2; 7 bases are shared with TRBD1. There are 16 residues in the CDR3. The germline CDR1 and CDR2 sequences are SQVTM and ANQGSEA. CDR3 nucleotide sequence: TGCAGCGTCGATCGGGACAGTGGGGGTACTAACTATGGCTACCCCTTC. Translating it yields CSVDRDSGGTNYGYPF. Drawing the rest from reference TRBV29-1 and TRBJ1-2, the complete variable domain is SAVISQKPSRDICQRGTSLTIQCQVDSQVTMMFWYRQQPGQSLTLIATANQGSEATYESGFVIDKFPISRPNLTFSTLTVSNMSPEDSSIYLCSVDRDSGGTNYGYPFGSGTRLTVV.

This chain links TRBV19 with TRBJ1-1; TRBD1 agrees at 8 bases. CDR1 and CDR2 (germline): LNHDA, SQIVND (reference sequence). J gave up 1 base and V 6 bases, and 16 bases lay outside the gene matches. CDR3 length: 18 residues. CDR3 in amino acids: CASSSTAGGGIWNTEAFF. The CDR3 DNA reads as TGTGCCAGTAGCAGTACGGCAGGGGGCGGAATTTGGAACACTGAAGCTTTCTTT.

This chain links TRBV28 with TRBJ2-5; 7 nucleotides match TRBD2. The CDR3 runs to 15 residues. CDR1 is MDHEN, CDR2 SYDVKM, per germline. J lost 2 bases, V lost 3 bases, and 6 bases had no gene match. The CDR3 reads CASSFLTRGQETQYF. CDR3 coding DNA: TGTGCCAGCAGTTTTCTAACGCGGGGGCAAGAGACCCAGTACTTC.

This chain uses TRBV11-2 with TRBJ2-3; 10 bases agree with TRBD1. The junction had 12 bases not matched to a gene; V was cut back by 5 bases and J by 1 base. The germline gives CDR1 SGHAT, CDR2 FQNNGV. The CDR3 covers 18 residues. Here the CDR3 DNA reads TGTGCCAGCAGCGTCTCCGGGTGGGGGACAGGGGGCACAGATACGCAGTATTTT. Translating gives CASSVSGWGTGGTDTQYF.

The CDR3 nucleotides are TGTGCCTGGAGTGTTGACATTAACTATGGCTACACCTTC. Translating gives CAWSVDINYGYTF. The rearrangement links TRBV30 to TRBJ1-2; D unresolved. The V end was cut by 0 bases, the J end by 1 base, with 6 bases between. The CDR3 spans 13 residues. Looked up from germline, CDR1 is GTSNPN and CDR2 is SVGIG (reference sequence). Based on the CDR3 plus reference TRBV30 and TRBJ1-2, the full variable domain is SQTIHQWPATLVQPVGSPLSLECTVEGTSNPNLYWYRQAAGRGLQLLFYSVGIGQISSEVPQNLSASRPQDRQFILSSKKLLLSDSGFYLCAWSVDINYGYTFGSGTRLTVV.

The chain links TRBV5-1 to TRBJ1-1, with D maybe TRBD1 (5 bases). The CDR3 covers 14 residues. Germline loops: CDR1 SGHRS, CDR2 YFSETQ. V was clipped by 4 bases and J by 0 bases, with 10 bases between them. The CDR3 loop reads CASSRDLMNTEAFF. The CDR3 DNA reads as TGCGCCAGCAGCCGGGACTTAATGAACACTGAAGCTTTCTTT.

This clone was detected a few times. The rearrangement joins TRBV9 to TRBJ2-1, with 9 bases fitting TRBD2. Germline V gene data show CDR1 as SGDLS and CDR2 as YYNGEE. J lost 4 bases, V lost 0 bases, and 2 bases had no gene match. The CDR3 totals 15 residues. The CDR3 protein is CASSVELAGYNEQFF. In DNA, the CDR3 is TGTGCCAGCAGCGTAGAACTAGCGGGTTACAATGAGCAGTTCTTC. The variable domain in full, with the rest retrieved from reference TRBV9 and TRBJ2-1, is DSGVTQTPKHLITATGQRVTLRCSPRSGDLSVYWYQQSLDQGLQFLIQYYNGEERAKGNILERFSAQQFPDLHSELNLSSLELGDSALYFCASSVELAGYNEQFFGPGTRLTVL.